The entry below gives a single T cell receptor (beta chain) sequence along with its context. Its antigen is not identified. This specimen comes from a study of T cells after yellow fever vaccination. On the study more broadly: The authors prepared low-cell-number fractions using SMART-Seq v4 Ultra Low Input.

It was through 5'RACE template switching that TCR cDNA was made, with a universal primer site and UMIs added. TCRdb analysed the 5' RACE reads with MiXCR anew, one entry per CDR3 protein. Altogether 450,000 to 650,000 distinct CDR3 sequences are present, just over 20% being singletons, with the ten largest covering about 16%. Germline V gene sequence: CDR1 MNHEY, CDR2 SMNVEV (reference sequence). The CDR3 loop spans 14 amino acids. V lost 8 bases, J lost 3 bases, and 10 bases stayed unmatched. Study results and caveats: The secondary response showed a weaker magnitude and a faster peak, day 5 versus 15. Subsequent to the booster, the majority of primary-vaccination clones reappeared (around 97% CD4, roughly 90% CD8).

Sequencing used PBMCs, obtained 21 days after the first yellow fever vaccination. The TCR sequence derives from a man between 18 and 35 years old who received the YFV17D yellow fever vaccine. The V gene is TRBV27, the J gene TRBJ2-7; 7 nucleotides line up with TRBD2. The DNA for the CDR3 is TGTGCCAGCCGAAAGCGGGGTGGGATCTACGAGCAGTACGTC. This translates into CASRKRGGIYEQYV.